The entry that follows covers one T cell receptor beta chain sequence. Its cognate antigen has yet to be identified. The input lacks base qualities; no much larger clone sits a single base away. This entry is derived from a study of blood T cell repertoires in COVID-19 (dated by TCRdb to about 2020). For context, the study as a whole: The collaborator samples originated in the United States, Italy and Spain and spanned the acute and convalescent phases of COVID-19. The material from the prospective study consisted of cDNA or gDNA derived from T cells, B-cell-depleted T cells, or PBMCs. Subjects who had been exposed to COVID-19, were actively infected with it, or had recovered from it provided the deeply sampled blood TCRbeta repertoires that made up the dataset. The repertoires were released in a freely available public database intended as a resource for research on the immune response to SARS-CoV-2. Samples were obtained from the ongoing ImmuneRACE study (first 160 participants) and from 950 to 1,500 subjects provided by 6 global collaborators. The sample metadata nearly always contained a de-identified subject ID, COVID-19 status, age in years and sex. Where HLA class I and class II types were available, the types were taken from metadata supplied by the sample provider, not from assay-based typing. What the research found in general, with its limitations: How much clinical and demographic metadata was included differed by source and by participant, and the metadata was provided uncurated.

Each collaborating institution followed its own protocols to collect whole blood in K2EDTA tubes. For TCRbeta analysis, collaborator samples were shipped as frozen whole blood, as isolated PBMCs, or as DNA extracted from either sample type. TCRbeta CDR3 regions were amplified from genomic DNA using the immunoSEQ Assay, a bias-controlled multiplex PCR. On the study's bioinformatics: The number of nucleated cells in each sample was estimated from the amplification of reference gene primers within the assay. To quantify the absolute abundance of each unique TCRbeta CDR3 rearrangement, sequence reads were collapsed and filtered. For each sample, productive Simpson clonality was calculated as the square root of Simpson's diversity index across productive rearrangements. TCRdb retrieved this table from immuneACCESS and kept in-frame rearrangements only. Not all clones are present; in checked studies, unresolved V genes account for under half, and no reason is known for the remainder. V, J and clone size derive from that table, while D and trimming were established from the DNA sequence. This sample lists some 380,000 clones; 85% to 90% were detected once. The ten most abundant clones make up approximately 6.2% of the sample.

The CDR3 has 15 amino acids, counting the end cysteine and phenylalanine. The sequence is cut down to CDR3 DNA, 45 bases in frame from base 1. Based on the germline V gene (reference sequence), the CDR1 and CDR2 sequences are LGHDT and YNNKEL. Deletion took 1 base off V and 9 bases off J, with a span of 18 bases between the germline ends. The chain is encoded by TRBV3-1 (or the pseudogene TRBV3-2) joined to TRBJ2-5; TRBD2 might be the D gene, on 5 matching bases. Sequencing was performed on peripheral blood. The receptor was derived from a man aged 18-30 years with active or convalescent COVID-19. CDR3 sequence: CASSQAYGGRLAQYF. The nucleotide sequence reads TGTGCCAGCAGCCAAGCCTACGGAGGTAGGCTGGCCCAGTACTTC.